This T cell receptor beta chain derives from a study of shared clonotypes between healthy human individuals. TCRdb's copy holds only in-frame clones and misses some; the assay was immunoSEQ multiplex PCR. The sample has about 2,100,000 clones, approximately 94% seen once. This clone was found a few times. Terminally differentiated effector memory CD45RA+ cells were excluded by CCR7 positive selection of CD45RO-negative cells. The sequencing input was naive CD8+ T cells from PBMCs. This TCR derives from a young man in good health. Some clones in this sample may be carry-over from other donors' samples.

The DNA of the CDR3 is TGCAGCGTTGACTTTCCCCACACCTTC. This translates into CSVDFPHTF. The J gene is TRBJ1-2, the V gene TRBV29-1, with D uncertain. Germline V gene data show CDR1 as SQVTM and CDR2 as ANQGSEA. This CDR3 has 9 amino acids. Trimming took off 3 bases at V and 12 bases at J, with 8 bases between the two ends.